Below, 20 T cell receptor beta chains from the same sample are listed, as sequenced in a study of shared clonotypes between healthy human individuals. Using immunoSEQ multiplex PCR, the repertoire was profiled, and TCRdb retains in-frame clones only, with some absent. The sample lists under 600,000 clones; around 77% were seen once. Input material: PBMCs. The receptor set was obtained from a woman in her 40s in good health. Some clones in this sample may be carry-over from other donors' samples.

This chain uses TRBV5-1 with TRBJ2-4; 7 positions match TRBD2. Germline loops: CDR1 SGHRS, CDR2 YFSETQ. V trimming: 5 bases; J trimming: 0 bases; junction bases outside the gene matches: 8. This CDR3 is built from 16 residues. CDR3 sequence: CASSLGGIPAKNIQYF. As DNA, the CDR3 is TGCGCCAGCAGTCTGGGGGGGATTCCAGCCAAAAACATTCAGTACTTC.

The chain is built from TRBV2 and TRBJ2-3; unclear D gene. V was cut by 5 bases and J by 1 base, with 4 bases left in between. This CDR3 spans 12 amino acids. The germline CDR1 and CDR2 sequences are SNHLY and FYNNEI. CDR3 in amino acids: CASSPGTDTQYF. The CDR3, as DNA: TGTGCCAGCAGTCCGGGCACAGATACGCAGTATTTT.

The chain employs TRBV28 and TRBJ2-4; D is undetermined. Trimming took off 3 bases at V and 8 bases at J, with 8 bases between the two ends. The germline V gene encodes CDR1 MDHEN and CDR2 SYDVKM. The CDR3 runs to 12 residues. The CDR3 coding sequence is TGTGCCAGCAGTTTGGGTTCCGACATTCAGTACTTC. Residues: CASSLGSDIQYF. Full variable domain (outside the CDR3, taken from reference TRBV28 and TRBJ2-4): DVKVTQSSRYLVKRTGEKVFLECVQDMDHENMFWYRQDPGLGLRLIYFSYDVKMKEKGDIPEGYSVSREKKERFSLILESASTNQTSMYLCASSLGSDIQYFGAGTRLSVL.

This chain connects TRBV5-8 to TRBJ1-2, with unresolved D. Trimming stripped 1 base from V and 5 bases from J, with 12 bases between. This CDR3 comprises 14 residues. Germline V CDR1 and CDR2: SGHTS, YDEGEE. CDR3 nucleotides: TGTGCCAGCAGCTTGCCCGGTCGTACTTATGGCTACACCTTC. It specifies CASSLPGRTYGYTF.

This chain connects TRBV29-1 to TRBJ1-2; no clear D. This CDR3 has 13 residues. V lost 2 bases to trimming and J lost 5 bases, with 12 bases between them. Germline CDR1 is SQVTM and CDR2 is ANQGSEA. As DNA, the CDR3 is TGCAGCGTTGAATCAGAGGGTGGGTATGGCTACACCTTC. Protein: CSVESEGGYGYTF.

V usage is TRBV28 and J usage is TRBJ2-7, with D possibly TRBD2 on 6 matching bases. This CDR3 region has 13 residues. The V end lost 5 bases, the J end lost 8 bases, and 16 bases lay between the germline ends. Germline CDR1 MDHEN, CDR2 SYDVKM. This chain's CDR3 is CASSGTSRQKQYF. The CDR3 DNA is TGTGCCAGCAGTGGCACTAGCCGGCAGAAGCAGTACTTC.

The chain is built from TRBV18 and TRBJ2-4; weak D call: TRBD1 (6 bases). The CDR3 is 12 residues long. The germline gives CDR1 KGHSH, CDR2 LQKENI. V shed 2 bases and J shed 7 bases, with 6 bases lying between them. DNA of the CDR3: TGTGCCAGCTCACCAGACAGGAACATTCAGTACTTC. Protein: CASSPDRNIQYF. The variable domain in full, completed from reference TRBV18 and TRBJ2-4, reads NAGVMQNPRHLVRRRGQEARLRCSPMKGHSHVYWYRQLPEEGLKFMVYLQKENIIDESGMPKERFSAEFPKEGPSILRIQQVVRGDSAAYFCASSPDRNIQYFGAGTRLSVL.

The V gene is TRBV5-1, the J gene TRBJ2-3; D is undetermined. Trimming took off 0 bases at V and 4 bases at J, with 6 bases between the two ends. Germline V lookup: CDR1 SGHRS, CDR2 YFSETQ. The CDR3 loop spans 13 amino acids. The CDR3: CASSLEAADTQYF. Here the CDR3 DNA reads TGCGCCAGCAGCTTGGAGGCAGCAGATACGCAGTATTTT.

The table lists this clone with many counts. This rearrangement joins TRBV7-9 to TRBJ2-7; possibly TRBD2 for D (6 bases). V was shortened by 1 base and J by 0 bases, with 13 bases between the two germline ends. In germline, CDR1 is SEHNR, CDR2 FQNEAQ (reference sequence). This CDR3 contains 16 residues. The CDR3 reads CASSLDYSGSSYEQYF. CDR3 in DNA: TGTGCCAGCAGCTTAGATTATAGCGGAAGCTCCTACGAGCAGTACTTC.

With regard to this clone: Other nucleotide sequences from this sample produce the same CDR3. The gene calls are TRBV5-6 and TRBJ2-7; tentatively, D is TRBD1 (7 bases). This CDR3 comprises 13 residues. Germline V gene lookup returns CDR1 SGHDT and CDR2 YYEEEE. V gave up 3 bases and J gave up 4 bases, with 11 bases separating them. CDR3 sequence: CASSSTGRYEQYF. In nucleotides, the CDR3 is TGTGCCAGCAGCTCGACAGGGAGGTACGAGCAGTACTTC.

V and J are TRBV2 and TRBJ2-7, with a tentative D call TRBD1 (7 bases). This CDR3 comprises 12 residues. Germline-derived CDR1 and CDR2 are SNHLY and FYNNEI. CDR3 coding DNA: TGTGCTTCCCAGGAGGGGGCGAGCGAGCAGTACTTC. This codes for CASQEGASEQYF.

In regard to this clone: Being one base from a much bigger clone, this may be a read error. The CDR3 nucleotides are TGTGCCTGGAGCCCCGACGGGGAACTCTACGAGCAGTACTTC. Encoded protein: CAWSPDGELYEQYF. The chain is built from TRBV30 and TRBJ2-7; TRBD2 might be the D (5 bases). Trimming removed 3 bases at V and 3 bases at J, with 15 bases between. This CDR3 has 14 amino acids. Germline V CDR1 and CDR2: GTSNPN, SVGIG (reference sequence).

The chain couples TRBV4-3 to TRBJ2-5, with 8 bases identical to TRBD2. Trimming cost V 0 bases and J 2 bases; bases outside gene matches: 11. Germline V gene lookup returns CDR1 LGHNA and CDR2 YSLEER. This CDR3 contains 18 residues. The CDR3 loop is CASSQEPPAGAQQETQYF. CDR3 coding DNA: TGCGCCAGCAGCCAAGAACCCCCAGCGGGAGCCCAACAAGAGACCCAGTACTTC.

The genes are TRBV18 and TRBJ2-5, with D hard to call. This CDR3 comprises 14 residues. V gave up 2 bases and J gave up 4 bases, with 11 bases separating them. Germline assignment: CDR1 KGHSH and CDR2 LQKENI. CDR3 residues: CASSPTATRETQYF. The CDR3 DNA is TGTGCCAGCTCACCAACTGCTACCAGAGAGACCCAGTACTTC.

The chain couples TRBV29-1 to TRBJ2-1; 11 bases match TRBD1. Trimming removed 7 bases from V and 3 bases from J; junction bases left unmatched: 8. This CDR3 contains 15 residues. Germline values: CDR1 SQVTM, CDR2 ANQGSEA. The CDR3 reads CSAAGTGGNYNEQFF. CDR3 sequence (DNA): TGCAGCGCCGCCGGGACAGGGGGGAACTACAATGAGCAGTTCTTC.

The CDR3 reads CASMGLAGWDTGELFF. The CDR3 DNA reads TGTGCCAGCATGGGACTAGCGGGGTGGGACACCGGGGAGCTGTTTTTT. The J gene is TRBJ2-2, the V gene TRBV19; 13 nucleotides agree with TRBD2. Germline CDR1 LNHDA, CDR2 SQIVND (reference sequence). The CDR3 extends over 16 amino acids. V was pared by 9 bases and J by 3 bases, with 7 bases of the junction left unmatched.

The chain has TRBV7-8 and TRBJ2-5; no clear D. Germline V gives CDR1 SGHVS, CDR2 FQNEAQ. Trimming took off 1 base at V and 5 bases at J, with 11 bases between the two ends. This CDR3 is 14 amino acids long. CDR3: CASSLGGIGETQYF. The CDR3 bases are TGTGCCAGCAGCTTAGGGGGAATAGGGGAGACCCAGTACTTC.

V is TRBV5-8 and J is TRBJ2-7; TRBD2 agrees at 8 bases. The CDR3 runs to 14 residues. Germline V gene sequence: CDR1 SGHTS, CDR2 YDEGEE. V lost 3 bases and J lost 0; bases outside the gene matches: 2. The CDR3 sequence: CASSYGGGSYEQYF. In nucleotides, the CDR3 is TGTGCCAGCAGCTACGGGGGGGGCTCCTACGAGCAGTACTTC.

The chain recombines TRBV5-6 with TRBJ2-3, with 7 positions matching TRBD1. CDR1 and CDR2 (germline): SGHDT, YYEEEE. CDR3 length: 17 residues. With V trimmed by 2 bases and J by 3 bases, 12 bases remained unmatched. CDR3 protein: CASSFGVDRAGTDTQYF. DNA of the CDR3: TGTGCCAGCAGCTTTGGGGTCGACAGGGCCGGAACAGATACGCAGTATTTT.

This chain joins TRBV6-1 and TRBJ1-1, with a weak D call TRBD1 (6 bases). V was shortened by 8 bases and J by 0 bases, with 16 bases between the two germline ends. In germline, CDR1 is MNHNS, CDR2 SASEGT. The CDR3 has 15 amino acids. The CDR3 here is CASPVGGPLNTEAFF. Written as DNA, the CDR3 is TGTGCCAGCCCCGTAGGGGGGCCCTTGAACACTGAAGCTTTCTTT.